This TCR beta chain was profiled in a study of cytomegalovirus exposure and HLA in healthy donors. Turning to this clone: What it binds is unknown.

Germline V gene sequence: CDR1 GTSNPN, CDR2 SVGIG (reference sequence). J gave up 6 bases and V 4 bases, and 11 bases lay outside the gene matches. The CDR3 loop spans 14 amino acids. The PCR was carried out with 60 Vbeta primers and 13 Jbeta primers. The method was immunoSEQ multiplex PCR; TCRdb's version includes in-frame clones alone and lacks a portion of them. The sample table sets out 130,000 to 150,000 clones. Whole-study results and caveats: Through in vitro validation, three CMV-associated chains were shown to be specific for CMV antigens.

Specimen: PBMCs. This receptor was obtained from a woman aged 45 to 65 in good health and CMV-seronegative. The gene calls are TRBV30 and TRBJ2-7; 8 bases map to TRBD1. The CDR3: CAWIGRPGGREQYF. For the CDR3, the DNA is TGTGCCTGGATCGGCCGTCCAGGGGGCCGCGAGCAGTACTTC.